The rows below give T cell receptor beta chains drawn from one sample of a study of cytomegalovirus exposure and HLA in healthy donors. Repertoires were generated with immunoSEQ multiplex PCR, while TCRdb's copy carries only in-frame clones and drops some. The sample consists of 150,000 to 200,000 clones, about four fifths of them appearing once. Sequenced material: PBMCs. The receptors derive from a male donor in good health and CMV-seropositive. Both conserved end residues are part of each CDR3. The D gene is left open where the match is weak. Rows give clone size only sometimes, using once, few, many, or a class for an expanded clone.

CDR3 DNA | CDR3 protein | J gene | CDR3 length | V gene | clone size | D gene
TGTGCCAGCAGCGCAGCTACCGGGACAGGGTATTCACCCCTCCACTTT | CASSAATGTGYSPLHF | TRBJ1-6 | 16 | TRBV9 | . | TRBD1
TGTGCCAGCAGCCGTGGGACAGGGGGTGGGAGCACTGAAGCTTTCTTT | CASSRGTGGGSTEAFF | TRBJ1-1 | 16 | TRBV28 | . | TRBD1
TGTGCCAGCAGCTTAGTGGCGGGGGTCGGCGAGCAGTACTTC | CASSLVAGVGEQYF | TRBJ2-7 | 14 | TRBV11-2 | . | TRBD2
TGTGCCAGCAGCACCAGGGGTTTTGGAAACACCATATATTTT | CASSTRGFGNTIYF | TRBJ1-3 | 14 | TRBV11-2 | . | .
TGCGCCAGCAGCGCCGGGACAGGGCTCGAGCAGTACTTC | CASSAGTGLEQYF | TRBJ2-7 | 13 | TRBV5-1 | few | TRBD1
TGTGCCAGCAAACAAGCGCGGGGAGGCGAGACCCAGTACTTC | CASKQARGGETQYF | TRBJ2-5 | 14 | TRBV27 | . | .
TGTGCCAGCTCCAGGACAGGGTTCCCAGATACGCAGTATTTT | CASSRTGFPDTQYF | TRBJ2-3 | 14 | TRBV18 | once | TRBD1
TGTGCCAGTTTGGGAGGGACTAGCGGGATCTACGAGCAGTACTTC | CASLGGTSGIYEQYF | TRBJ2-7 | 15 | TRBV28 | . | TRBD2
TGTGCCACCAGCAGAGATCGTGACAGCTCCTACGAGCAGTACTTC | CATSRDRDSSYEQYF | TRBJ2-7 | 15 | TRBV15 | . | .
TGCGCCAGCAGAGCAAGTTGGGGCAATTCACCCCTCCACTTT | CASRASWGNSPLHF | TRBJ1-6 | 14 | TRBV4-3 | . | .
TGTGCCAGCAGCTTAACAGGGGGCGTCACTGAAGCTTTCTTT | CASSLTGGVTEAFF | TRBJ1-1 | 14 | TRBV5-6 | . | TRBD1
TGTGCCAGCAGCTTAGAAACCAGGGGTGAGCAGTTCTTC | CASSLETRGEQFF | TRBJ2-1 | 13 | TRBV7-6 | . | .
TGTGCCAGCCGGGGGGTCCCCAATCAGCCCCAGCATTTT | CASRGVPNQPQHF | TRBJ1-5 | 13 | TRBV28 | . | .
TGTGCCAGTAGTAGACTAGCGGGCAGCTCCTACAATGAGCAGTTCTTC | CASSRLAGSSYNEQFF | TRBJ2-1 | 16 | TRBV19 | . | TRBD2
TGTGCCATCAGTGACAGGGCGAACACCATATATTTT | CAISDRANTIYF | TRBJ1-3 | 12 | TRBV10-3 | once | .
TGTGCCAGCAGCGTAGGAGTTTCTAGCGCAGATACGCAGTATTTT | CASSVGVSSADTQYF | TRBJ2-3 | 15 | TRBV9 | . | .
TGTGCCAGCCCTGGAAGGAGGGGCGGCTACACCTTC | CASPGRRGGYTF | TRBJ1-2 | 12 | TRBV21-1 | once | .
TGTGCCAGCAGCTTAGCGTCGACAGGGGACATAAATCAGCCCCAGCATTTT | CASSLASTGDINQPQHF | TRBJ1-5 | 17 | TRBV7-8 | . | TRBD1
TGTGCCAGCAGCTTGTGGTCCGGGTTCTACGAGCAGTACTTC | CASSLWSGFYEQYF | TRBJ2-7 | 14 | TRBV5-4 | . | .
TGTGCCAGTTGTAGCGGGAGCTCTCCTTACGACGAGCAGTACTTC | CASCSGSSPYDEQYF | TRBJ2-7 | 15 | TRBV6-1 | once | TRBD2
TGTGCCAGCAGTTATTATCAGGGGCTGAAAAATGAAGCTTTCTTT | CASSYYQGLKNEAFF | TRBJ1-1 | 15 | TRBV6-5 | . | .
TGTGCCAGCAGTGAACTCCGACAGGGGGACGTGAGGGCTTTCTTT | CASSELRQGDVRAFF | TRBJ1-1 | 15 | TRBV2 | . | TRBD1
TGTGCCAGCAGCTTCCCCAGGGACACCGGGGAGCTGTTTTTT | CASSFPRDTGELFF | TRBJ2-2 | 14 | TRBV7-8 | . | .
TGCAGCGTCCTACGGCGGGACAGGGGGCGGACCGGGGAGCTGTTTTTT | CSVLRRDRGRTGELFF | TRBJ2-2 | 16 | TRBV29-1 | . | TRBD1
TGTGCCAGCAGCTTATTTCAGCAGGGGGCTTCCGACTATGGCTACACCTTC | CASSLFQQGASDYGYTF | TRBJ1-2 | 17 | TRBV7-2 | . | TRBD1
TGTGCCAGCAGCATCTCGGACAGCGTCAATTCACCCCTCCACTTT | CASSISDSVNSPLHF | TRBJ1-6 | 15 | TRBV9 | . | .
TGTGCCAGCAAGATCGCAGGGGGCTACGAGCAGTACTTC | CASKIAGGYEQYF | TRBJ2-7 | 13 | TRBV28 | once | TRBD1
TGCGCCAGCACCGGTGCCTATAGCAATCAGCCCCAGCATTTT | CASTGAYSNQPQHF | TRBJ1-5 | 14 | TRBV10-2 | once | .
TGTGCCAGCAAGGACAGCACTAATGAAAAACTGTTTTTT | CASKDSTNEKLFF | TRBJ1-4 | 13 | TRBV6-5 | . | .
TGTGCCAGCAGCTTACTCAACCGGGACAGGGTCAATCAGCCCCAGCATTTT | CASSLLNRDRVNQPQHF | TRBJ1-5 | 17 | TRBV7-8 | . | TRBD1
TGTGCCAGCAGTTTAAGAGGCAGGGGTTATTACACCATATATTTT | CASSLRGRGYYTIYF | TRBJ1-3 | 15 | TRBV27 | . | .
TGTGCCAGCAGCCCCCTGCGGGAGTCAACCTACGAGCAGTACTTC | CASSPLRESTYEQYF | TRBJ2-7 | 15 | TRBV9 | . | TRBD2
TGTGCCAGCAGCGCAAAGGGGGATATACCCTACAATGAGCAGTTCTTC | CASSAKGDIPYNEQFF | TRBJ2-1 | 16 | TRBV9 | . | .
TGTGCCAGCAGTGGTGGGCAGGGGGCCCTTAATAACTATGGCTACACCTTC | CASSGGQGALNNYGYTF | TRBJ1-2 | 17 | TRBV25-1 | . | TRBD1
TGTGCCAGCAGCTTGAGGGGGGGCTCCAAAAACAGTCAGTACTTC | CASSLRGGSKNSQYF | TRBJ2-4 | 15 | TRBV5-4 | few | .
TGTGCCACCAGCAGAGACAGGCGAGATCAGCCCCAGCATTTT | CATSRDRRDQPQHF | TRBJ1-5 | 14 | TRBV15 | . | .
TGTGCCAGCAGTTTACTGGGGGCGGCCGGGGAGCTGTTTTTT | CASSLLGAAGELFF | TRBJ2-2 | 14 | TRBV28 | . | .
TGTGCCACCAGCAGAGATCTCGGGAGGGGGCTCTACGAGCAGTACTTC | CATSRDLGRGLYEQYF | TRBJ2-7 | 16 | TRBV15 | . | .
TGTGCCAGCAGCCCCGACAACCACCACGAGCAGTACTTC | CASSPDNHHEQYF | TRBJ2-7 | 13 | TRBV7-8 | . | .
TGTGCCAGCAGCGTAGCCCCCGGACTCAGCACAGATACGCAGTATTTT | CASSVAPGLSTDTQYF | TRBJ2-3 | 16 | TRBV9 | . | .
TGTGCCAGCATGGGACTAGCGGGTTACACCGGGGAGCTGTTTTTT | CASMGLAGYTGELFF | TRBJ2-2 | 15 | TRBV6-5 | . | TRBD2